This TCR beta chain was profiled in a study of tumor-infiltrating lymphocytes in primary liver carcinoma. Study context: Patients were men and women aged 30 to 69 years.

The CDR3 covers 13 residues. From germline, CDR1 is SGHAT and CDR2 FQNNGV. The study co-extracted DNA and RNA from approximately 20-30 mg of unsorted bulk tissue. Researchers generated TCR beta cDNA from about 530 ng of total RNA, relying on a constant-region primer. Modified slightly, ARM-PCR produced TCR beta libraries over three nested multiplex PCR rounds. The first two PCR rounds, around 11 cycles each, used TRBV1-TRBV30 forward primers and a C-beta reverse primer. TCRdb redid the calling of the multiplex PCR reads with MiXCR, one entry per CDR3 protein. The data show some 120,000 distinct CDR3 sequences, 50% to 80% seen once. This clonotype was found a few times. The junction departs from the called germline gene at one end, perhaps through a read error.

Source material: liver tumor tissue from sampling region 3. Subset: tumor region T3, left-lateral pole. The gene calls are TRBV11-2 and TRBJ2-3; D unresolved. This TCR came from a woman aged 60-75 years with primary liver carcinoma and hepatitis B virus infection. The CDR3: CASSLDRVDTQYF. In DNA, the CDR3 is TGTGCCAGTAGCTTAGATAGAGTAGATACGCAGTATTTT. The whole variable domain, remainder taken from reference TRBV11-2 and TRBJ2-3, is EAGVAQSPRYKIIEKRQSVAFWCNPISGHATLYWYQQILGQGPKLLIQFQNNGVVDDSQLPKDRFSAERLKGVDSTLKIQPAKLEDSAVYLCASSLDRVDTQYFGPGTRLTVL.